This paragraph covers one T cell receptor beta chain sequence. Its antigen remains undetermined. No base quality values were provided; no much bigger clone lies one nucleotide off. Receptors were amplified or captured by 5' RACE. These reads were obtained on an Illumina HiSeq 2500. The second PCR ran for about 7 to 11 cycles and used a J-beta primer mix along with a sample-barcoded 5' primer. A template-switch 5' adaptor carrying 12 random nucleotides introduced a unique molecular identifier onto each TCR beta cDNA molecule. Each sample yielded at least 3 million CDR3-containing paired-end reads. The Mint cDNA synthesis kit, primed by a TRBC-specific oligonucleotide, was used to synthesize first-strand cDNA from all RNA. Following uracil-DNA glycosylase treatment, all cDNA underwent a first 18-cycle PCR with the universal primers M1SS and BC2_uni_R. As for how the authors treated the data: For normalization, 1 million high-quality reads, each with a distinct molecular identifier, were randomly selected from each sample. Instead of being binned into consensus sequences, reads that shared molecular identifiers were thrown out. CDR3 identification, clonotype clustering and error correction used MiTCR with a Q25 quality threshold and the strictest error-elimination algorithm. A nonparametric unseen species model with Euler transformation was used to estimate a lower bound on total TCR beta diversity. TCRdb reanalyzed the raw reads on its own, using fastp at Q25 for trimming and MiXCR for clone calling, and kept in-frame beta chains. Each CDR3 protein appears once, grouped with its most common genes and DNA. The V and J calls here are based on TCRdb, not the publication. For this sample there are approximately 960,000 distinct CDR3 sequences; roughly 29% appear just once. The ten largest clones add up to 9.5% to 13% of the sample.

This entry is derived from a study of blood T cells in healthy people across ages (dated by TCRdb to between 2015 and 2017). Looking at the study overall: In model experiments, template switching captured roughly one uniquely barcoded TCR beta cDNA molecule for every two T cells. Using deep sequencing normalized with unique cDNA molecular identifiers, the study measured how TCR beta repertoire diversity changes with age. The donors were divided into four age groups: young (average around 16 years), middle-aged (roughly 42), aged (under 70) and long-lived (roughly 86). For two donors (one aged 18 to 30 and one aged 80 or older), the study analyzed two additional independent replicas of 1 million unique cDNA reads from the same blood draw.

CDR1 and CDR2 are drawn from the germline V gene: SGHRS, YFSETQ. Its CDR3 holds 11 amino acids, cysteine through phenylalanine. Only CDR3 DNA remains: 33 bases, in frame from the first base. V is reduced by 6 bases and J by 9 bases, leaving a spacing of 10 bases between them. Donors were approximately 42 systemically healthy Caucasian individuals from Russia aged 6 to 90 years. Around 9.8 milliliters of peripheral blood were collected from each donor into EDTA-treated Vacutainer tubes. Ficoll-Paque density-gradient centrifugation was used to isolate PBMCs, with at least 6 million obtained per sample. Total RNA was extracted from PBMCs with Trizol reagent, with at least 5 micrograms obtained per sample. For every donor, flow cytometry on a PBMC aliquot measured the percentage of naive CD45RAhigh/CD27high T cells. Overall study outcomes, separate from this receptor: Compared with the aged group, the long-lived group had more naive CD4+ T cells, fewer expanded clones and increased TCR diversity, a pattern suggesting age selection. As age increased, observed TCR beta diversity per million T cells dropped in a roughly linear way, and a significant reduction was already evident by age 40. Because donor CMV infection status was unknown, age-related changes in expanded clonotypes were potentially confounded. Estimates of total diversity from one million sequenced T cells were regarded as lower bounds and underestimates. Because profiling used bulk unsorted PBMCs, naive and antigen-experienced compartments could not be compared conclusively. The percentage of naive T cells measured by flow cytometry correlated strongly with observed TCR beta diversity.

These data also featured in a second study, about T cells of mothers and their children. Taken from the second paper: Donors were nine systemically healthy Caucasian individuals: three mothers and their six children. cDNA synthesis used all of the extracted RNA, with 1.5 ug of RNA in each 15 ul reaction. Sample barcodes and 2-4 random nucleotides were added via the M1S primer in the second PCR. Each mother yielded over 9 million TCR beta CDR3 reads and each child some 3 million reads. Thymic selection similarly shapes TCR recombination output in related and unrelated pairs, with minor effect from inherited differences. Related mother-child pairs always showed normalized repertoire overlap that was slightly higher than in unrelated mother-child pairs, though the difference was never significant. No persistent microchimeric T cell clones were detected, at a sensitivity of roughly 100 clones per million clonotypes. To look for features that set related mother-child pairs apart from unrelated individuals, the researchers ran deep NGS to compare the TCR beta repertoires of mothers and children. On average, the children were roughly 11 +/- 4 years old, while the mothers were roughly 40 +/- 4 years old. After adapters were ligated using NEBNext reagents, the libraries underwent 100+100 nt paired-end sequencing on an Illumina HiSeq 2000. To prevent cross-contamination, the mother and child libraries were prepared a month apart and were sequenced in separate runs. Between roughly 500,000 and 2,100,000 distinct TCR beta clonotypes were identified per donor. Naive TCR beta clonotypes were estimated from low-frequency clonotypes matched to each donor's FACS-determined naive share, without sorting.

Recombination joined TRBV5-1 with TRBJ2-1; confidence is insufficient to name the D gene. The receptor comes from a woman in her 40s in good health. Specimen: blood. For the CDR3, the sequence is CASMEKGEQFF. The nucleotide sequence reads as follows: TGCGCCAGCATGGAAAAGGGTGAGCAGTTCTTC.